This T cell receptor (beta chain) derives from a study of OX40 agonist ivuxolimab in advanced cancers. General observations from the study: Normalized T-cell clonal expansion was also low in some nonresponders. Both CD4+ and CD8+ T cell populations in blood had undergone clonal expansion by week 6 at 0.1 to 3.0 mg/kg.

Any history of autoimmune disease or systemic immunosuppression disqualified patients. With regard to this clone: The target antigen is unknown.

The method was immunoSEQ multiplex PCR; TCRdb's version includes in-frame clones alone and lacks a portion of them. The profile covers approximately 15,000 clones, with 80% appearing a single time and more than 25% taken by the ten largest. Germline CDR1 and CDR2: SEHNR and FQNEAQ (reference sequence). V shed 1 base, J shed 7 bases, and the junction held 11 bases outside the gene matches. CDR3 length: 16 residues. The source was CD4+ or CD8+ T cells sorted from blood, collected in a trial of the OX40 agonist ivuxolimab. This chain joins TRBV7-9 and TRBJ2-7; 9 nucleotides match TRBD2. The sequence came from an adult with an advanced solid tumor such as melanoma, head and neck, liver or kidney cancer. CDR3 DNA: TGTGCCAGCAGCTTAGAAGCGGGAGGCCTTCGTAGGGAGCAGTACTTC. It is translated as CASSLEAGGLRREQYF.